The 9 T cell receptor beta chains given below trace back to one sample, sequenced in a study of T cell responses to AZD1222 COVID-19 vaccine. Assay used: immunoSEQ multiplex PCR; TCRdb lists only in-frame clones, some missing. The table lists over 150,000 clones, about 90% of them singletons, with less than 3% in the top ten. The source material was peripheral blood, sampled on day 0 of AZD1222 vaccination. These receptors originate from an adult in good health.

This rearrangement joins TRBV10-3 to TRBJ2-2; D call uncertain. CDR3 length: 14 residues. V was trimmed by 4 bases and J by 7 bases, leaving 13 bases between them. Looked up from germline, CDR1 is ENHRY and CDR2 is SYGVKD. Written as DNA, the CDR3 is TGTGCCATCAGTGGGGTTGCACCGGGCGGGGAGCTGTTTTTT. Protein: CAISGVAPGGELFF.

The chain combines TRBV19 with TRBJ2-1, with 9 bases aligning to TRBD2. CDR3 size: 13 residues. Trimming cost V 1 base and J 10 bases; bases outside gene matches: 2. Germline-derived CDR1 and CDR2 are LNHDA and SQIVND (reference sequence). As DNA, the CDR3 is TGTGCCAGTAGTATAGTTGCGGGGGGGGAGCAGTTCTTC. Protein: CASSIVAGGEQFF.

This chain joins TRBV14 and TRBJ1-2; D is unclear. CDR3 length: 13 residues. Per germline, CDR1 SGHDN and CDR2 FVKESK. The V gene lost 3 bases and the J gene lost 5 bases, with 10 bases spanning the gap. The CDR3 DNA reads TGTGCCAGCAGCCAGGCCGGCTTATATGGCTACACCTTC. This encodes CASSQAGLYGYTF.

The chain combines TRBV5-1 with TRBJ2-7, with 7 bases identical to TRBD1. CDR1 SGHRS and CDR2 YFSETQ come from the germline V gene. Losses at the gene ends were 3 bases for V and 2 bases for J; bases not matched to a gene: 11. The CDR3 extends over 16 amino acids. The CDR3 region has the DNA TGCGCCAGCAGCTCGAGCCCCGGGACAGCAACCTACGAGCAGTACTTC. This sequence encodes CASSSSPGTATYEQYF. Drawing the rest from reference TRBV5-1 and TRBJ2-7, the complete variable domain is KAGVTQTPRYLIKTRGQQVTLSCSPISGHRSVSWYQQTPGQGLQFLFEYFSETQRNKGNFPGRFSGRQFSNSRSEMNVSTLELGDSALYLCASSSSPGTATYEQYFGPGTRLTVT.

V is TRBV30 and J is TRBJ1-5; D gene uncertain. Germline CDR1 and CDR2: GTSNPN and SVGIG (reference sequence). This CDR3 has 13 amino acids. The V end lost 2 bases, the J end lost 12 bases, and 17 bases lay between the germline ends. The CDR3 spells CAWSTPRVLLQHF. For the CDR3, the DNA is TGTGCCTGGAGTACCCCCCGGGTATTGCTCCAGCATTTT.

The chain is built from TRBV7-8 and TRBJ2-5; D gene uncertain. CDR1 and CDR2 (germline): SGHVS, FQNEAQ. This CDR3 has 15 amino acids. V shed 0 bases and J shed 1 base, with 9 bases lying between them. Here the CDR3 reads CASSLASSAQETQYF. The CDR3 DNA reads TGTGCCAGCAGCTTAGCGTCCAGCGCCCAAGAGACCCAGTACTTC.

V is TRBV27 and J is TRBJ2-3, with TRBD2 identical over 10 bases. This CDR3 has 16 residues. The germline CDR1 and CDR2 sequences are MNHEY and SMNVEV (reference sequence). Trimming removed 5 bases from V and 2 bases from J; junction bases left unmatched: 7. This CDR3 reads CASSPLAGVTTDTQYF. For the CDR3, the DNA is TGTGCCAGCAGTCCCCTAGCGGGAGTCACCACAGATACGCAGTATTTT.

Here the CDR3 reads CASSIKTGNTEAFF. The CDR3 DNA sequence: TGTGCCAGCAGTATTAAGACAGGGAACACTGAAGCTTTCTTT. This chain links TRBV6-5 with TRBJ1-1; possible D gene TRBD1, 6 bases. There are 14 residues in the CDR3. The V and J ends lost 5 bases and 1 base respectively, with 11 bases between them. From germline, CDR1 is MNHEY and CDR2 SVGAGI.

The rearrangement uses TRBV12-3 or TRBV12-4 and TRBJ2-3; 7 nucleotides agree with TRBD1. This CDR3 spans 11 amino acids. Trimming cost V 5 bases and J 12 bases; bases outside gene matches: 5. CDR3 in DNA: TGTGCCAGCAGTAACCGGGACAGTCAGTATTTT. Its translation: CASSNRDSQYF.